This TCR beta chain emerged from a study of shared clonotypes between healthy human individuals. General study points: Generally, estimated richness proved larger in naive subsets than it did in memory subsets.

The CDR3 consists of 15 residues. The germline CDR1 and CDR2 sequences are GTSNPN and SVGIG (reference sequence). V dropped 0 bases and J dropped 5; count of bases not matched to a gene: 7. The authors distributed each subset's genomic DNA evenly over several immunoSEQ plates. Original data processing: Junction-only immunoSEQ data arrived without quality scores, meaning filtering differed. Sequenced by immunoSEQ multiplex PCR; TCRdb stores in-frame clones only, minus some. The DNA was the basis for D and trimming; V, J and clone size are from that table. The sample carries approximately 940,000 clones, 70% to 85% recorded once. About this clone itself: Antigen: not known.

Specimen: memory CD4+ T cells sorted from blood. The sample's subset: CD45RA-negative fraction. This TCR was sampled from a man aged 18 to 30 in good health. This chain links TRBV30 with TRBJ2-1; 7 bases agree with TRBD1. The CDR3 nucleotides read TGTGCCTGGAGTGTCAGACAGGGTGGCCACAATGAGCAGTTCTTC. It specifies CAWSVRQGGHNEQFF. Full variable domain (rest looked up from reference TRBV30 and TRBJ2-1): SQTIHQWPATLVQPVGSPLSLECTVEGTSNPNLYWYRQAAGRGLQLLFYSVGIGQISSEVPQNLSASRPQDRQFILSSKKLLLSDSGFYLCAWSVRQGGHNEQFFGPGTRLTVL.